The next 2 T cell receptor beta chains were all read from a single sample in a study of T cells after yellow fever vaccination. MiXCR was run by TCRdb on the 5' RACE reads, yielding one entry per CDR3 protein. The profile shows a few hundred thousand distinct CDR3 sequences, approximately 19% of them singletons. The source material was PBMCs, sampled before the yellow fever booster vaccination. These receptor sequences come from a man younger than 35 who received the YFV17D yellow fever vaccine.

This chain joins TRBV9 and TRBJ2-1; D perhaps matches TRBD2 (5 bases). Trimming took off 3 bases at V and 0 bases at J, with 10 bases between the two ends. Germline V gives CDR1 SGDLS, CDR2 YYNGEE. This CDR3 has 15 residues. The CDR3: CASSAAGISYNEQFF. The DNA of the CDR3 is TGTGCCAGCAGCGCCGCCGGGATCTCCTACAATGAGCAGTTCTTC.

This clonotype was seen repeatedly, ten times or more. The J gene is TRBJ2-5, the V gene TRBV12-3 or TRBV12-4; 11 positions match TRBD2. This CDR3 comprises 14 residues. Trimming took 5 bases from V and 5 from J; bases not matched to a gene: 4. CDR3 nucleotides: TGTGCCAGCAGTCGACTAGCGGGGTACGAGACCCAGTACTTC. Residues: CASSRLAGYETQYF.